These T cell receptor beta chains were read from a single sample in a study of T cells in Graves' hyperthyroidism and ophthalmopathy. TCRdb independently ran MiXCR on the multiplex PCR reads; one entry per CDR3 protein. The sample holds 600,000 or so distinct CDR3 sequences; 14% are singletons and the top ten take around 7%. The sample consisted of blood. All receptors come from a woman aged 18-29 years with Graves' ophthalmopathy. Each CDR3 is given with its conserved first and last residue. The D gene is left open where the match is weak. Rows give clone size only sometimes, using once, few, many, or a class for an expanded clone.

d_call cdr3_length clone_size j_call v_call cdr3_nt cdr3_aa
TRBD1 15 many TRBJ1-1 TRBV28 TGTGCCAGCAGTTTTTGGGACAGATCGGACACTGAAGCTTTCTTT CASSFWDRSDTEAFF
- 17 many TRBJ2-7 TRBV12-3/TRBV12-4 TGTGCCAGCAGCAGACCTGGGGGGGGGGCGATAACCTACGAGCAGTACTTC CASSRPGGGAITYEQYF
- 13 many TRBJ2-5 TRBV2 TGTGCCAGCAGATACGACAGGAAAGAGACCCAGTACTTC CASRYDRKETQYF
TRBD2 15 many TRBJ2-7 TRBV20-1 TGCAGTGCTAGGCTCGCTAGCGGGTCCTCCTACGAGCAGTACTTC CSARLASGSSYEQYF
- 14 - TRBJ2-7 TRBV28 TGTGCCAGCAATTTGAGTCTGGGACGTTACAAGCAGTACTTC CASNLSLGRYKQYF
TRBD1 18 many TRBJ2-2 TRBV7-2 TGTGCCAGCAGCCCTAGGGTCGGGACAGCAGCGAACACCGGGGAGCTGTTTTTT CASSPRVGTAANTGELFF
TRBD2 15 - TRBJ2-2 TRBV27 TGTGCCAGCAGTTTAAATAGCGGGAGAGCGGGGGAGCTGTTTTTT CASSLNSGRAGELFF
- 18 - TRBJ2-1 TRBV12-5 TGTGCTAGTGGTTTTACCGCGACAGAGGAAGGGATCTACAATGAGCAGTTCTTC CASGFTATEEGIYNEQFF
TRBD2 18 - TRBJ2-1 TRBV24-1 TGTGCCACCAGTGATTCTTCTAGTGGGGGGGGCTCCTACAATGAGCAGTTCTTC CATSDSSSGGGSYNEQFF
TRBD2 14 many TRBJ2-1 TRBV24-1 TGTGCCACCAGAGCTAGCGGGAGAGGCAATGAGCAGTTCTTC CATRASGRGNEQFF
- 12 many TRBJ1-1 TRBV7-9 TGTGCCAGCAGCCCACGGAACACTGAAGCTTTCTTT CASSPRNTEAFF
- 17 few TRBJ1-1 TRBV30 TGTGCCTGGAGTGTAAGGGGCTCGCGGTTGGGGAACACTGAAGCTTTCTTT CAWSVRGSRLGNTEAFF
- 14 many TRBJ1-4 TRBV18 TGTGCCAGCTCACCGGGGAGCCGGAATGAAAAACTGTTTTTT CASSPGSRNEKLFF
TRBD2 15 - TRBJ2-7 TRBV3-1 TGTGCCAGCAGCCACCCTAGCGGGACGTTCTACGAGCAGTACTTC CASSHPSGTFYEQYF
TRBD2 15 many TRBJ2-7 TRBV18 TGTGCCAGCTCGCTCAGGACTAGCGGGACCTACGAGCAGTACTTC CASSLRTSGTYEQYF
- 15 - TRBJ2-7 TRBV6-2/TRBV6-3 TGTGCCAGCAGGTCCGGGACGGAGGTTTGGATCGAGCAGTACTTC CASRSGTEVWIEQYF
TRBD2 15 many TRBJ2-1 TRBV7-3 TGTGCCAGCAGCTCGGGACTAGCGTCTTACAATGAGCAGTTCTTC CASSSGLASYNEQFF
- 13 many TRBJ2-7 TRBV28 TGTGCCAGCAGTGGCCTAGCCCCCTTAGAGCAGTACTTC CASSGLAPLEQYF
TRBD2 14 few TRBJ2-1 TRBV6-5 TGTGCCAGCAGTTATCGAGCGGGAGTCCATGAGCAGTTCTTC CASSYRAGVHEQFF
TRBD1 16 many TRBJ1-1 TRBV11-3 TGTGCCAGCAGCTTTGGGACAGGGAGGTTGAACACTGAAGCTTTCTTT CASSFGTGRLNTEAFF
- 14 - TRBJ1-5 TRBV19 TGTGCCAGTAGGAGAGCCTATAGCAATCAGCCCCAGCATTTT CASRRAYSNQPQHF
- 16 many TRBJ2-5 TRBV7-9 TGTGCCAGCAGCGGAGGGGTTTCCCTAGACCAAGAGACCCAGTACTTC CASSGGVSLDQETQYF
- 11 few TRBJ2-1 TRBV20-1 TGCAGTGCTGACAGTTACAATGAGCAGTTCTTC CSADSYNEQFF
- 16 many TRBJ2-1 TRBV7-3 TGTGCCAGCAGCTTAAGGCCAGGGGCCTCCTACAATGAGCAGTTCTTC CASSLRPGASYNEQFF
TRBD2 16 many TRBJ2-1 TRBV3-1 TGTGCCAGCAGCCAAGGTCCAGCGGGAGTGTACAATGAGCAGTTCTTC CASSQGPAGVYNEQFF
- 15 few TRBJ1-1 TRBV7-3 TGTGCCAGCAGCTCACCCAGGGCTGGGCACACTGAAGCTTTCTTT CASSSPRAGHTEAFF
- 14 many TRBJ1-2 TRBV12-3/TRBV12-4 TGTGCCAGCAGTTTAAGGGGGGGAGACGCCAAGGGCACCTTC CASSLRGGDAKGTF
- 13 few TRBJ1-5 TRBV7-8 TGTGCCAGCGGGGGGGGGCTGAGGCAGCCCCAGCATTTT CASGGGLRQPQHF
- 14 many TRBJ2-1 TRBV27 TGTGCCACCGTAGGGTACGGTGTCTACAATGAGCAGTTCTTC CATVGYGVYNEQFF
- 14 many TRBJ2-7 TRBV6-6 TGTGCCAGCAGTTACCCGGATGGGGGGTCTAAGCAGTACTTC CASSYPDGGSKQYF
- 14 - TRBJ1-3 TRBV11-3 TGTGCCAGCAGCTTAGTGGGGCTCGGAAACACCATATATTTT CASSLVGLGNTIYF
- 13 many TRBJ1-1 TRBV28 TGTGCCAGCATCGCCGGGGTACACACTGAAGCTTTCTTT CASIAGVHTEAFF
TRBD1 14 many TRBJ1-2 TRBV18 TGTGCCAGCTCACATTTAGGACAGGGAGACGGCTACACCTTC CASSHLGQGDGYTF
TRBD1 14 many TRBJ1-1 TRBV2 TGTGCCAGTCGGGACAGCCTAATGAACACTGAAGCTTTCTTT CASRDSLMNTEAFF
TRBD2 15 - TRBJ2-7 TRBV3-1 TGTGCCAGCAGCCAAGGACGAGCGGGGGCCACCAGGCAGTACTTC CASSQGRAGATRQYF
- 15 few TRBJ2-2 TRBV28 TGTGCCAGCAGTTTACCTGTAAGAAACACCGGGGAGCTGTTTTTT CASSLPVRNTGELFF
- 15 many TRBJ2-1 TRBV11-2 TGTGCCAGCAGCTTAGGATGGGGATCGCATAATGAGCAGTTCTTC CASSLGWGSHNEQFF
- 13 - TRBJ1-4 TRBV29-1 TGCAGCGTTTTGGTTGAGGTTAATGAAAAACTGTTTTTT CSVLVEVNEKLFF
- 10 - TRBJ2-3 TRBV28 TGTGCCAGCGCCAGGGGTGTGCAGTATTTT CASARGVQYF
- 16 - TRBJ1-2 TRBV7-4 TGTGCCAGCAGCTTAGAGGTCCCGGGCGGTAACTATGGCTGCACCTTC CASSLEVPGGNYGCTF
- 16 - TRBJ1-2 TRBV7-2 TGTGCCAGCAGCTTAGCGGCAGGGGCCCCCCTCTATGGCTACACCTTC CASSLAAGAPLYGYTF
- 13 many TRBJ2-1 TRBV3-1 TGTGCCAGCAGCCAGTCTGAGGAGGATGAGCAGTTCTTC CASSQSEEDEQFF